These T cell receptor beta chains were read from a single sample in a study of cytomegalovirus exposure and HLA in healthy donors. The table came from immunoSEQ multiplex PCR; TCRdb's copy has only in-frame clones and leaves some out. Among approximately 100,000 clones listed, 79% were seen once. Input material: PBMCs. The receptors were gathered from a woman aged 40 to 50 in good health and CMV-seronegative. Each CDR3 is given with its conserved first and last residue. D genes are given only for firm matches. A row's size may be missing; if present it is once, few, many or a size class.

clone size: NA
J gene: TRBJ2-3
D gene: NA
V gene: TRBV6-1
CDR3 DNA: TGTGCCAGCCTACTATTCACAGATACGCAGTATTTT
CDR3 protein: CASLLFTDTQYF

clone size: NA
J gene: TRBJ1-1
D gene: NA
V gene: TRBV5-1
CDR3 DNA: TGCGCCAGCAGCTGGGACAATTTTAACACTGAAGCTTTCTTT
CDR3 protein: CASSWDNFNTEAFF

clone size: NA
J gene: TRBJ2-1
D gene: TRBD2
V gene: TRBV4-3
CDR3 DNA: TGCGCCAGCAGCCAAGGGGGAGGGGAGGGATACAATGAGCAGTTCTTC
CDR3 protein: CASSQGGGEGYNEQFF

clone size: NA
J gene: TRBJ2-3
D gene: NA
V gene: TRBV5-1
CDR3 DNA: TGCGCCAGCAGATCTTCTAGCACAGATACGCAGTATTTT
CDR3 protein: CASRSSSTDTQYF

clone size: NA
J gene: TRBJ2-3
D gene: NA
V gene: TRBV4-2
CDR3 DNA: TGTGCCAGCAGCCAAGGTTTTAGCGGCACAGATACGCAGTATTTT
CDR3 protein: CASSQGFSGTDTQYF

clone size: NA
J gene: TRBJ1-2
D gene: NA
V gene: TRBV5-1
CDR3 DNA: TGCGCCAGCAGCGCGACGGAGACTAACTATGGCTACACCTTC
CDR3 protein: CASSATETNYGYTF

clone size: few
J gene: TRBJ2-7
D gene: NA
V gene: TRBV7-2
CDR3 DNA: TGTGCCAGCAGCATGCTGACAGCGACCTACGAGCAGTACTTC
CDR3 protein: CASSMLTATYEQYF

clone size: NA
J gene: TRBJ1-2
D gene: TRBD1
V gene: TRBV7-8
CDR3 DNA: TGTGCCAGCAGCCTCCGACAGGGCCGGTATGGCTACACCTTC
CDR3 protein: CASSLRQGRYGYTF

clone size: NA
J gene: TRBJ2-1
D gene: NA
V gene: TRBV6-5
CDR3 DNA: TGTGCCACCAATACAGGGAACGATGAGCAGTTCTTC
CDR3 protein: CATNTGNDEQFF

clone size: NA
J gene: TRBJ2-2
D gene: NA
V gene: TRBV9
CDR3 DNA: TGTGCCAGCACCCGTCCGAACACCGGGGAGCTGTTTTTT
CDR3 protein: CASTRPNTGELFF

clone size: NA
J gene: TRBJ1-2
D gene: TRBD1
V gene: TRBV30
CDR3 DNA: TGTGCCTGGAGCCGACCGGGGGACAGGATTATTTCTAACTATGGCTACACCTTC
CDR3 protein: CAWSRPGDRIISNYGYTF

clone size: NA
J gene: TRBJ2-2
D gene: TRBD2
V gene: TRBV9
CDR3 DNA: TGTGCCAGCAGCTCCCTCCCGGGAGGTAAAGACACCGGGGAGCTGTTTTTT
CDR3 protein: CASSSLPGGKDTGELFF

clone size: NA
J gene: TRBJ1-1
D gene: NA
V gene: TRBV7-2
CDR3 DNA: TGTGCCAGCAGCTTGGCAGTTGCGAACACTGAAGCTTTCTTT
CDR3 protein: CASSLAVANTEAFF

clone size: NA
J gene: TRBJ1-3
D gene: NA
V gene: TRBV30
CDR3 DNA: TGTGCCTGGAGTGTAGACCGTAGCTCTGGAGACACCATATATTTT
CDR3 protein: CAWSVDRSSGDTIYF

clone size: NA
J gene: TRBJ1-2
D gene: TRBD1
V gene: TRBV7-9
CDR3 DNA: TGTGCCAGCAGCGGGGACAGGGAAGGCTATGGCTACACCTTC
CDR3 protein: CASSGDREGYGYTF

clone size: NA
J gene: TRBJ2-5
D gene: TRBD2
V gene: TRBV28
CDR3 DNA: TGTGCCAGCAGTACCGGGACTAGCAGGAGTATCCAAGAGACCCAGTACTTC
CDR3 protein: CASSTGTSRSIQETQYF

clone size: NA
J gene: TRBJ2-3
D gene: NA
V gene: TRBV6-1
CDR3 DNA: TGTGCCACCCCCCAGGAGGGCACAGATACGCAGTATTTT
CDR3 protein: CATPQEGTDTQYF

clone size: NA
J gene: TRBJ1-2
D gene: NA
V gene: TRBV6-5
CDR3 DNA: TGTGCCAGCAGTAAAGGGGCCTATGGCTACACCTTC
CDR3 protein: CASSKGAYGYTF

clone size: NA
J gene: TRBJ1-1
D gene: NA
V gene: TRBV6-6
CDR3 DNA: TGTGCCAGCAGTTACTCGATCCCGGGCACTGAAGCTTTCTTT
CDR3 protein: CASSYSIPGTEAFF

clone size: NA
J gene: TRBJ2-2
D gene: TRBD2
V gene: TRBV2
CDR3 DNA: TGTGCCAGCAAAGAACTAGCGGGGATCACCGGGGAGCTGTTTTTT
CDR3 protein: CASKELAGITGELFF

clone size: NA
J gene: TRBJ2-1
D gene: TRBD1
V gene: TRBV5-5
CDR3 DNA: TGTGCCAGCAGCTTTGGGGACAGGGGGAGGAACAATGAGCAGTTCTTC
CDR3 protein: CASSFGDRGRNNEQFF

clone size: NA
J gene: TRBJ2-2
D gene: TRBD2
V gene: TRBV13
CDR3 DNA: TGTGCCAGCAGCGGAGGACTAGCGGCCAAGGGCGACACCGGGGAGCTGTTTTTT
CDR3 protein: CASSGGLAAKGDTGELFF

clone size: NA
J gene: TRBJ2-1
D gene: NA
V gene: TRBV2
CDR3 DNA: TGTGCCAGCAGTTGGACTTTTTTTTACAATGAGCAGTTCTTC
CDR3 protein: CASSWTFFYNEQFF

clone size: NA
J gene: TRBJ2-1
D gene: NA
V gene: TRBV2
CDR3 DNA: TGTGCCAGCAGGCGGGAAGTTGGCAATGAGCAGTTCTTC
CDR3 protein: CASRREVGNEQFF

clone size: NA
J gene: TRBJ1-5
D gene: TRBD1
V gene: TRBV6-4
CDR3 DNA: TGTGCCAGCAGCTGGGACAGGGGGCTGTTTAGCAATCAGCCCCAGCATTTT
CDR3 protein: CASSWDRGLFSNQPQHF

clone size: NA
J gene: TRBJ2-7
D gene: TRBD1
V gene: TRBV28
CDR3 DNA: TGTGCCAGCAGCACGGACAGGCATCGGGTCGAGCAGTACTTC
CDR3 protein: CASSTDRHRVEQYF

clone size: NA
J gene: TRBJ1-2
D gene: TRBD1
V gene: TRBV27
CDR3 DNA: TGTGCCAGCAGTCCCTGGACAGGATCGGCCGATGGCTACACCTTC
CDR3 protein: CASSPWTGSADGYTF

clone size: NA
J gene: TRBJ1-5
D gene: NA
V gene: TRBV6-6
CDR3 DNA: TGTGCCAGCAGTCAGGTGCCGCCCCAGCATTTT
CDR3 protein: CASSQVPPQHF

clone size: NA
J gene: TRBJ1-2
D gene: NA
V gene: TRBV13
CDR3 DNA: TGTGCCAGCAGCCCACGGGACAAGATAAACTATGGCTACACCTTC
CDR3 protein: CASSPRDKINYGYTF

clone size: NA
J gene: TRBJ1-2
D gene: TRBD1
V gene: TRBV6-5
CDR3 DNA: TGTGCCAGCAGTGATGGATGGGACAGAAGCTACACCTTC
CDR3 protein: CASSDGWDRSYTF

clone size: NA
J gene: TRBJ1-1
D gene: TRBD1
V gene: TRBV7-9
CDR3 DNA: TGTGCCAGCAGCTTAGATGAGGGGGCGCCGCTTTTCTTT
CDR3 protein: CASSLDEGAPLFF

clone size: few
J gene: TRBJ1-5
D gene: NA
V gene: TRBV29-1
CDR3 DNA: TGCAGCGTTGCACAGACCCTCAATCAGCCCCAGCATTTT
CDR3 protein: CSVAQTLNQPQHF

clone size: NA
J gene: TRBJ2-3
D gene: TRBD2
V gene: TRBV30
CDR3 DNA: TGTGCCTGGAAACGGCGGGGGGCCGCTAGCACAGATACGCAGTATTTT
CDR3 protein: CAWKRRGAASTDTQYF

clone size: NA
J gene: TRBJ2-1
D gene: TRBD1
V gene: TRBV9
CDR3 DNA: TGTGCCAGCAGCGTAGTGGACAGGGTAAATGAGCAGTTCTTC
CDR3 protein: CASSVVDRVNEQFF

clone size: NA
J gene: TRBJ1-1
D gene: TRBD1
V gene: TRBV5-1
CDR3 DNA: TGCGCCAGCAGCGCCTCAGGGGGGATGAACACTGAAGCTTTCTTT
CDR3 protein: CASSASGGMNTEAFF

clone size: NA
J gene: TRBJ2-5
D gene: NA
V gene: TRBV4-2
CDR3 DNA: TGTGCCAGCAGCCAAGAACTAGCTATAATAGAGACCCAGTACTTC
CDR3 protein: CASSQELAIIETQYF

clone size: once
J gene: TRBJ1-4
D gene: NA
V gene: TRBV7-9
CDR3 DNA: TGTGCCAGCAGCTACAGGGTGGAAGAAAAACTGTTTTTT
CDR3 protein: CASSYRVEEKLFF

clone size: NA
J gene: TRBJ1-3
D gene: NA
V gene: TRBV5-6
CDR3 DNA: TGTGCCAGCAGCTCACGCCCCGGGGTCCGAAACACCATATATTTT
CDR3 protein: CASSSRPGVRNTIYF

clone size: NA
J gene: TRBJ1-1
D gene: NA
V gene: TRBV5-6
CDR3 DNA: TGTGCCAGCAGCTTGGCCGGGGTCACTGAAGCTTTCTTT
CDR3 protein: CASSLAGVTEAFF

clone size: NA
J gene: TRBJ1-2
D gene: NA
V gene: TRBV28
CDR3 DNA: TGTGCCAGCAGTTTACAGGGTTATGTCTATGGCTACACCTTC
CDR3 protein: CASSLQGYVYGYTF

clone size: once
J gene: TRBJ2-7
D gene: TRBD1
V gene: TRBV2
CDR3 DNA: TGTGCCAGCAGTGAAAGGGGACAGGGTCCCGAGCAGTACTTC
CDR3 protein: CASSERGQGPEQYF